These 18 T cell receptor beta chains share one sample of origin, sequenced in a study of CD8 T cells in Susac syndrome. RNA in amounts of about 0.5 to 1 ug was reverse transcribed with random hexamers. TCRdb processed the immunoSEQ multiplex PCR reads anew with MiXCR; each CDR3 protein has one entry. This sample has 250,000 or so distinct CDR3 sequences, with 80% to 95% found just once. Sequenced input: CD4+ T cells from PBMCs. These receptors were collected from a human donor with multiple sclerosis.

The chain links TRBV4-1 to TRBJ2-3; D gene unclear. Germline V gives CDR1 MGHRA, CDR2 YSYEKL. V lost 1 base and J 0 bases, leaving 8 bases between the germline ends. The CDR3 totals 15 residues. CDR3 loop: CASSQGLGSTDTQYF. CDR3 DNA sequence: TGCGCCAGCAGCCAAGGTCTGGGGAGCACAGATACGCAGTATTTT.

The gene calls are TRBV9 and TRBJ2-4, with a tentative D call TRBD1 (5 bases). The V end was cut by 3 bases, the J end by 6 bases, with 10 bases between. Germline V lookup: CDR1 SGDLS, CDR2 YYNGEE. The CDR3 is 13 residues long. CDR3 coding DNA: TGTGCCAGCAGCGAGGGGATCACAAACATTCAGTACTTC. Translation: CASSEGITNIQYF.

Only one count was recorded for this clonotype. The chain links TRBV5-6 to TRBJ2-3, with a weak D call TRBD2 (6 bases). Per germline, CDR1 SGHDT and CDR2 YYEEEE. CDR3 length equals 16 residues. V gave up 4 bases and J gave up 2 bases, with 17 bases separating them. As DNA, the CDR3 is TGTGCCAGCAGCCTCCAAGAGGGACTCCACACAGATACGCAGTATTTT. Translated: CASSLQEGLHTDTQYF.

The chain is built from TRBV11-3 and TRBJ2-3; tentative D call: TRBD1 (6 bases). The CDR3 contains 15 residues. Germline-derived CDR1 and CDR2 are SGHNT and YENEEA. Between the trimmed V and J ends, which lost 5 bases and 0 bases, there was a span of 12 bases. CDR3 bases: TGTGCCAGCAGCCCCTCCCAGGGGAGCACAGATACGCAGTATTTT. This gives the protein CASSPSQGSTDTQYF. The variable domain in full, with the rest retrieved from reference TRBV11-3 and TRBJ2-3, is EAGVVQSPRYKIIEKKQPVAFWCNPISGHNTLYWYLQNLGQGPELLIRYENEEAVDDSQLPKDRFSAERLKGVDSTLKIQPAELGDSAVYLCASSPSQGSTDTQYFGPGTRLTVL.

The V and J genes are TRBV7-6 and TRBJ2-1, with a tentative D call TRBD1 (6 bases). The CDR3 spans 15 residues. The V gene lost 5 bases and the J gene lost 3 bases, with 14 bases spanning the gap. Germline V CDR1 and CDR2: SGHVS, FNYEAQ. This chain's CDR3 is CASSANRAIYNEQFF. The CDR3 DNA reads TGTGCCAGCAGCGCTAACAGGGCTATCTACAATGAGCAGTTCTTC.

This chain links TRBV5-1 with TRBJ2-6, with a weak D call TRBD2 (5 bases). Germline V lookup: CDR1 SGHRS, CDR2 YFSETQ. This CDR3 is 15 amino acids long. V was cut by 3 bases and J by 1 base, with 8 bases left in between. CDR3 bases: TGCGCCAGCAGCTCGCTAGCTTCTGGGGCCAACGTCCTGACTTTC. Its translation is CASSSLASGANVLTF.

Written as DNA, the CDR3 is TGTGCCAGCAGCGACCGACTAGCAGCGCAGTATTTT. Its translation is CASSDRLAAQYF. The chain couples TRBV7-3 to TRBJ2-3, with 7 bases identical to TRBD2. The CDR3 spans 12 residues. Germline V gene data show CDR1 as SGHTA and CDR2 as FQGTGA. V lost 5 bases to trimming and J lost 10 bases; unmatched junction nucleotides: 6.

This clonotype has a single count. The rearrangement joins TRBV18 to TRBJ2-5; no reliable D call. Germline CDR1 reads KGHSH; CDR2 reads LQKENI. The CDR3 is made up of 15 amino acids. V was clipped by 0 bases and J by 0 bases, with 8 bases between them. CDR3 nucleotides: TGTGCCAGCTCACCACCGGTTTCATACCAAGAGACCCAGTACTTC. Amino acids: CASSPPVSYQETQYF.

This clonotype was counted a few times. This CDR3 reads CASSPTDSNQPQHF. Written as DNA, the CDR3 is TGTGCCAGCTCACCGACCGATAGCAATCAGCCCCAGCATTTT. This chain uses TRBV18 with TRBJ1-5; D unclear. In germline, CDR1 is KGHSH, CDR2 LQKENI. The CDR3 is 14 residues long. The V end lost 3 bases, the J end lost 0 bases, and 6 bases lay between the germline ends.

This chain uses TRBV7-6 with TRBJ2-5; D is ambiguous. This CDR3 is built from 11 residues. V was clipped by 5 bases and J by 5 bases, with 6 bases between them. Looked up from germline, CDR1 is SGHVS and CDR2 is FNYEAQ. The CDR3 sequence is CASSPPETQYF. The CDR3 coding sequence is TGTGCCAGCAGCCCCCCGGAGACCCAGTACTTC.

The chain is built from TRBV4-2 and TRBJ1-1; 8 positions match TRBD1. Germline trimming cut 3 bases from V and 2 bases from J; bases unmatched to any gene: 17. The CDR3 runs to 19 residues. Germline lookup yields CDR1 LGHNA and CDR2 YNFKEQ. The CDR3 region is CASSHHPTGTGQSNTEAFF. CDR3 nucleotide sequence: TGTGCCAGCAGCCACCATCCCACCGGGACAGGACAGTCCAACACTGAAGCTTTCTTT.

The chain couples TRBV12-3 or TRBV12-4 to TRBJ2-2; TRBD2 matches at 7 bases. The CDR3 is 15 amino acids. Trimming took 6 bases from V and 7 from J; bases not matched to a gene: 11. CDR3 in DNA: TGTGCCAGCAGCATGTTGTTGGGGAGGGGCGGGGAGCTGTTTTTT. It translates to CASSMLLGRGGELFF.

This chain uses TRBV11-2 with TRBJ2-7; D gene uncertain. The germline V gene has CDR1 SGHAT and CDR2 FQNNGV. V was shortened by 1 base and J by 4 bases, with 11 bases between the two germline ends. CDR3 length: 14 amino acids. The CDR3 protein is CASSLARVGYEQYF. The CDR3 DNA reads TGTGCCAGCAGCTTAGCTAGGGTTGGGTACGAGCAGTACTTC.

This clonotype has a single count. V usage is TRBV28 and J usage is TRBJ2-5; D is possibly TRBD2 (5 bases). The CDR3 has 14 amino acids. Germline CDR1 and CDR2: MDHEN and SYDVKM. The germline V and J ends were trimmed by 4 bases and 5 bases, with 14 bases remaining between them. The CDR3 nucleotides are TGTGCCAGCAGTTCGACGGGGTGGGCCGAGACCCAGTACTTC. Amino acids: CASSSTGWAETQYF.

The chain is built from TRBV4-1 and TRBJ1-3; the D gene is possibly TRBD1 (6 bases). The CDR3 length is 16 residues. Trimming stripped 6 bases from V and 1 base from J, with 16 bases between. CDR1 MGHRA and CDR2 YSYEKL come from the germline V gene. The CDR3 region is CASRLGGESSGNTIYF. The DNA for the CDR3 is TGCGCCAGCAGATTAGGGGGGGAATCGTCTGGAAACACCATATATTTT.

The J gene is TRBJ1-2, the V gene TRBV20-1, with D uncertain. The CDR3 sequence is 12 residues long. V lost 3 bases to trimming and J lost 2 bases, with 7 bases between them. The V gene's germline CDR1 is DFQATT and CDR2 SNEGSKA (reference sequence). DNA for the CDR3: TGCAGTGCTAGGATCGTCAACTATGGCTACACCTTC. Its translation is CSARIVNYGYTF.

The gene calls are TRBV10-3 and TRBJ2-3; possibly TRBD2 for D (5 bases). Trimming removed 3 bases from V and 1 base from J, with 11 bases in between. Germline V gives CDR1 ENHRY, CDR2 SYGVKD. The CDR3 has 15 residues. CDR3 protein: CAISEGGAGTDTQYF. CDR3 sequence (DNA): TGTGCCATCAGTGAAGGAGGAGCGGGCACAGATACGCAGTATTTT.

The CDR3 DNA reads as TGTGCCAGCACCCCGAGGGGCGCCGGGGAGCTGTTTTTT. This gives the protein CASTPRGAGELFF. The chain has TRBV12-3 or TRBV12-4 and TRBJ2-2; D possibly matches TRBD1 or TRBD2 (5 bases each). V shed 7 bases and J shed 6 bases, with 12 bases lying between them. CDR3 length: 13 residues.